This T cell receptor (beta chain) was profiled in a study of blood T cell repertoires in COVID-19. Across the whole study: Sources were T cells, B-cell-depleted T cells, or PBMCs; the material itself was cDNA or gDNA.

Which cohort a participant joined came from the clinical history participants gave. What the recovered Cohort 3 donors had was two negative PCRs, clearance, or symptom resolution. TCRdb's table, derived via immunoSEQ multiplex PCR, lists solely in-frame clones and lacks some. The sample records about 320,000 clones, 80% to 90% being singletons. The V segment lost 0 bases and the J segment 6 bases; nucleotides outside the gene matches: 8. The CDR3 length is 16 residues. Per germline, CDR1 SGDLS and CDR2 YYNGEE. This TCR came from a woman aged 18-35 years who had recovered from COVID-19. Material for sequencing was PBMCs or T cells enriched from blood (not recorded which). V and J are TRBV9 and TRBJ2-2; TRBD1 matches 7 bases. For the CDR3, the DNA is TGTGCCAGCAGCGTAGCTGAGGGGGCCCTCGCCGGGGAGCTGTTTTTT. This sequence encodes CASSVAEGALAGELFF.